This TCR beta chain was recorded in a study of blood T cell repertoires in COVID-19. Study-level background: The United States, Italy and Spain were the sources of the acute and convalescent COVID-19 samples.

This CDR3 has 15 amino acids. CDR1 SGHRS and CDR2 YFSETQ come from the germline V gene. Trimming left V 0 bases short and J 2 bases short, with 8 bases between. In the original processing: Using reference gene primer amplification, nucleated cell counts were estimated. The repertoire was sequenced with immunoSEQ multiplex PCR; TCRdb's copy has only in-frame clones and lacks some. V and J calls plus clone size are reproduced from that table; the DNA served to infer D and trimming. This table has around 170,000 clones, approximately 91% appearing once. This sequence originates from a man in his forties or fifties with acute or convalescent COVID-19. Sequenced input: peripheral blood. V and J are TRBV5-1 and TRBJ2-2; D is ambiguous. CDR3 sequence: CASSLAVTNTGELFF. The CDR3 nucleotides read TGCGCCAGCAGCTTGGCCGTGACTAACACCGGGGAGCTGTTTTTT.